This T cell receptor (beta chain) was sequenced during a study of shared clonotypes between healthy human individuals. Researchers ran the assay at a deep level. On sorted subsets, replicate PCRs used about 200 ng DNA, or some 28,000 T cell genomes. TCRdb keeps only in-frame clones here, not all; method: immunoSEQ multiplex PCR. The sample lists 2.5 million or so clones; roughly nine tenths were seen once. Comments on this clone: Its specificity is not known.

CD4+ cell separation produced CD45RA+ naive and CD45RA-negative memory subsets. The CDR3 has 15 amino acids. V lost 0 bases, J lost 6 bases, and 15 bases lay in between. Germline assignment: CDR1 KGHSH and CDR2 LQKENI. Study-wide results and limits: The generation probabilities recorded for non-shared clonotypes fell below those of clonotypes shared by all four donors.

The TCR was taken from a man aged 18 to 30 in good health. This chain uses TRBV18 with TRBJ2-7; TRBD2 is a possible D gene (6 bases). The material sequenced was naive CD4+ T cells sorted from blood. Indicated subset: CD45RA+ positively selected. The CDR3 reads CASSPPGDGGSEQYF. The CDR3 DNA reads as TGTGCCAGCTCACCACCTGGGGATGGGGGGTCCGAGCAGTACTTC.